The rows below give T cell receptor beta chains drawn from one sample of a study of Ad26.COV2.S vaccination and SARS-CoV-2 variants. Here immunoSEQ multiplex PCR was the method, and the copy in TCRdb shows in-frame clones only, minus some. In the table there are about 350,000 clones, 80% to 90% of which are singletons. The material sequenced was peripheral blood, taken in a trial of Ad26.COV2.S vaccine versus placebo. The receptors were gathered from a person between 18 and 65 years old who received the Ad26.COV2.S COVID-19 vaccine or a placebo. CDR3s include the opening cysteine and the closing phenylalanine or tryptophan. The order of the fields is V gene, clone size, D gene, J gene, CDR3 protein, CDR3 DNA. D genes are given only for firm matches. The size field is filled for only some rows; it gives once, few, many or a size class.

v_call: TRBV28; clone_size: -; d_call: TRBD2; j_call: TRBJ2-3; cdr3_aa: CASSSPGLGVDTQYF; cdr3_nt: TGTGCCAGCAGCTCACCGGGACTAGGGGTAGATACGCAGTATTTT
v_call: TRBV3-1/TRBV3-2; clone_size: -; d_call: -; j_call: TRBJ1-3; cdr3_aa: CASSQGTQRKVPTIYF; cdr3_nt: TGTGCCAGCAGCCAAGGGACCCAAAGAAAGGTCCCCACCATATATTTT
v_call: TRBV9; clone_size: -; d_call: -; j_call: TRBJ1-2; cdr3_aa: CASSARAGKAGYTF; cdr3_nt: TGTGCCAGCAGCGCGAGGGCAGGGAAGGCTGGCTACACCTTC
v_call: TRBV7-9; clone_size: -; d_call: TRBD2; j_call: TRBJ2-3; cdr3_aa: CASSSHGLGGDTQYF; cdr3_nt: TGTGCCAGCAGCTCCCACGGACTAGGTGGAGATACGCAGTATTTT
v_call: TRBV18; clone_size: -; d_call: -; j_call: TRBJ2-2; cdr3_aa: CASSPLVGSTGELFF; cdr3_nt: TGTGCCAGCTCACCACTAGTAGGGAGCACCGGGGAGCTGTTTTTT
v_call: TRBV19; clone_size: -; d_call: -; j_call: TRBJ1-2; cdr3_aa: CASSIGQGEFYGYTF; cdr3_nt: TGTGCCAGTAGTATAGGGCAGGGCGAGTTTTATGGCTACACCTTC
v_call: TRBV9; clone_size: -; d_call: -; j_call: TRBJ1-2; cdr3_aa: CASSPGTIAYYGYTF; cdr3_nt: TGTGCCAGCAGCCCAGGGACGATAGCCTACTATGGCTACACCTTC
v_call: TRBV9; clone_size: once; d_call: TRBD2; j_call: TRBJ2-3; cdr3_aa: CASSPRTSSGGTQYF; cdr3_nt: TGTGCCAGCAGCCCTAGGACTAGCTCGGGGGGCACGCAGTATTTT
v_call: TRBV6-5; clone_size: -; d_call: -; j_call: TRBJ2-7; cdr3_aa: CASSYSIDSYEQYF; cdr3_nt: TGTGCCAGCAGTTACTCGATAGACTCCTACGAGCAGTACTTC
v_call: TRBV9; clone_size: -; d_call: -; j_call: TRBJ1-1; cdr3_aa: CASRGGLENTEAFF; cdr3_nt: TGTGCCAGTCGCGGGGGATTAGAGAACACTGAAGCTTTCTTT
v_call: TRBV9; clone_size: -; d_call: -; j_call: TRBJ1-3; cdr3_aa: CASSPQGFGGAAGNTIYF; cdr3_nt: TGTGCCAGCAGCCCCCAGGGGTTTGGGGGAGCAGCTGGAAACACCATATATTTT
v_call: TRBV30; clone_size: -; d_call: -; j_call: TRBJ1-5; cdr3_aa: CAWSAEGPQHF; cdr3_nt: TGTGCCTGGAGTGCGGAGGGGCCCCAGCATTTT